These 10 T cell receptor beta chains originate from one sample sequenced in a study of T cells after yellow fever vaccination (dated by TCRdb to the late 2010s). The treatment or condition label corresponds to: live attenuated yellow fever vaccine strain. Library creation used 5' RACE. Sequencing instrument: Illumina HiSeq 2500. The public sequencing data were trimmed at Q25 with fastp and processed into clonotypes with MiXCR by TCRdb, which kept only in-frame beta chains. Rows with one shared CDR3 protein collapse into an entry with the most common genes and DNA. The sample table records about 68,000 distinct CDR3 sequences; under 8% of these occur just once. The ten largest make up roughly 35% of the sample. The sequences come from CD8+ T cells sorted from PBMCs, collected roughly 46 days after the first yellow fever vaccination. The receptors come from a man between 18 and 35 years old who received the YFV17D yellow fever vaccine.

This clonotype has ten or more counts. The CDR3 loop reads CASSVLAGVDRNEQFF. DNA of the CDR3: TGTGCCAGCAGCGTACTAGCGGGGGTCGACAGGAATGAGCAGTTCTTC. V usage is TRBV7-8 and J usage is TRBJ2-1, with 11 bases matching TRBD2. J was trimmed by 7 bases and V by 5 bases; bases with no gene match: 10. This CDR3 is 16 amino acids long. Germline V CDR1 and CDR2: SGHVS, FQNEAQ.

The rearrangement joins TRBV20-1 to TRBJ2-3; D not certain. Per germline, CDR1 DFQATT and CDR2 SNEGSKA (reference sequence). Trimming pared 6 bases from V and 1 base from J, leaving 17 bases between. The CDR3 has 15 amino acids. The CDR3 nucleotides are TGCAGTGCCCTCTGGCCAGCCTGGGGCACAGATACGCAGTATTTT. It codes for CSALWPAWGTDTQYF.

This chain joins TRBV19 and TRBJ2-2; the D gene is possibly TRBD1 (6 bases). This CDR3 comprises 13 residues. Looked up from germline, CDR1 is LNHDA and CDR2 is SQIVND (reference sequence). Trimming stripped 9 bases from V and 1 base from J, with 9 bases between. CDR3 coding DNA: TGTGCCAGCAGGGGCCTGAACACCGGGGAGCTGTTTTTT. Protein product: CASRGLNTGELFF.

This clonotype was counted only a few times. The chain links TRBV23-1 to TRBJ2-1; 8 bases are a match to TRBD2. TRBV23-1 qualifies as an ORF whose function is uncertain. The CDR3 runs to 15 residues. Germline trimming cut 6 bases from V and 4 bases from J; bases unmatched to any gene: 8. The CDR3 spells CASSACGGRYNEQFF. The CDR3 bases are TGCGCCAGCAGCGCTTGCGGGGGGAGATACAATGAGCAGTTCTTC.

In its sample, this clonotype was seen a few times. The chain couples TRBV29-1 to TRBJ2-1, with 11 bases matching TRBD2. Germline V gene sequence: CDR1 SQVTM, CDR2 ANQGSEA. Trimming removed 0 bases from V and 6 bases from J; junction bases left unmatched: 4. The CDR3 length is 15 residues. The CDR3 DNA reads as TGCAGCGTTGAAGACTGGCTAGCGGGAGGCAATGAGCAGTTCTTC. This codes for CSVEDWLAGGNEQFF.

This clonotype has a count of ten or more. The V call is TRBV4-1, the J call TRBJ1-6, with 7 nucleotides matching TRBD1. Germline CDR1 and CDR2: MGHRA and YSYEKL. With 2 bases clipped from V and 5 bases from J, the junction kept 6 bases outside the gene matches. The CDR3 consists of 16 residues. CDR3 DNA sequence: TGCGCCAGCAGCCAAACCCCCGGGACAGATAATTCACCCCTCCACTTT. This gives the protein CASSQTPGTDNSPLHF.

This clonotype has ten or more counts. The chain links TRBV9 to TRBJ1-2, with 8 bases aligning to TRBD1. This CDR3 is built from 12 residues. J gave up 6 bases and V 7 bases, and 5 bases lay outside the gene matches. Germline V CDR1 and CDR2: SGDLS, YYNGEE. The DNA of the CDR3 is TGTGCCAGCGGTGACAGGGGTGATGGCTACACCTTC. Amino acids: CASGDRGDGYTF. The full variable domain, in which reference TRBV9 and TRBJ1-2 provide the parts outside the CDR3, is DSGVTQTPKHLITATGQRVTLRCSPRSGDLSVYWYQQSLDQGLQFLIQYYNGEERAKGNILERFSAQQFPDLHSELNLSSLELGDSALYFCASGDRGDGYTFGSGTRLTVV.

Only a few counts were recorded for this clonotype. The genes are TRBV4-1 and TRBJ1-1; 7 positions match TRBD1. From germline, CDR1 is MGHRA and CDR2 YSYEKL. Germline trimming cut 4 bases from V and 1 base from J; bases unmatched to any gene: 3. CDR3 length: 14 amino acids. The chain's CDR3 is CASSLYRGNTEAFF. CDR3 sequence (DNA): TGCGCCAGCAGCCTGTACAGGGGGAACACTGAAGCTTTCTTT.

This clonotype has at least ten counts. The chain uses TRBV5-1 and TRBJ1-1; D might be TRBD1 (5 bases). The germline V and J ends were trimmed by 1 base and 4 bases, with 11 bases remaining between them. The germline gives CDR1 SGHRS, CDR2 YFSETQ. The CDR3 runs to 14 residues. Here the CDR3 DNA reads TGCGCCAGCAGCTTGCTTGGGGGGGGCACTGAAGCTTTCTTT. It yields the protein CASSLLGGGTEAFF.

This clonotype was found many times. The CDR3 sequence is CASSVTASSYEQYV. In DNA form, the CDR3 reads TGTGCCAGCAGTGTGACGGCCAGCTCCTACGAGCAGTACGTC. J is TRBJ2-7 and V is TRBV6-1; D not certain. Per the germline V gene, CDR1 is MNHNS and CDR2 is SASEGT. V shed 4 bases and J shed 0 bases, with 10 bases lying between them. The CDR3 is 14 amino acids.